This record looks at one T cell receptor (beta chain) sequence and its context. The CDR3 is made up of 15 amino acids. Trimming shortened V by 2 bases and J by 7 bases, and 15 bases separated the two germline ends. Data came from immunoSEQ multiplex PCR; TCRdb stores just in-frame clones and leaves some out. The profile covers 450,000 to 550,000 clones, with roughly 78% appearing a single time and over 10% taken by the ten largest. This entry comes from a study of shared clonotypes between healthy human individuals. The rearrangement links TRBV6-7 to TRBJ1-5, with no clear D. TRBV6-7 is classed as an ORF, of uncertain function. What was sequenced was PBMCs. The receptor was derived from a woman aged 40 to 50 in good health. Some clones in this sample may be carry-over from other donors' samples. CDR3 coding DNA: TGTGCCAGCAGTTACCCGTGGGCCCTACGGCAGCCCCAGCATTTT. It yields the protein CASSYPWALRQPQHF.